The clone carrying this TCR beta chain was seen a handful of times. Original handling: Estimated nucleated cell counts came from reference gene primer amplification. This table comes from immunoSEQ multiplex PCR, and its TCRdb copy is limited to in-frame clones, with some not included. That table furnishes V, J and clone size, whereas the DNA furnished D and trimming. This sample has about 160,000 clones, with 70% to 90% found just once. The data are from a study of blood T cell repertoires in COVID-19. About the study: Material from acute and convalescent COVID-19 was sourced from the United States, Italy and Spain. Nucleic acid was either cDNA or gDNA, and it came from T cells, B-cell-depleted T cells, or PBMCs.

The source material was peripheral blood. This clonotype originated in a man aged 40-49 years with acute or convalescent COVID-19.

CDR3 region: CASSVKQQPPLGGYTF. The CDR3 nucleotides are TGTGCCAGCAGTGTGAAACAACAGCCCCCTTTGGGTGGCTACACCTTC. The chain couples TRBV2 to TRBJ1-2; D unclear. Germline values: CDR1 SNHLY, CDR2 FYNNEI. Trimming pared 4 bases from V and 7 bases from J, leaving 22 bases between. The CDR3 is 16 residues long.